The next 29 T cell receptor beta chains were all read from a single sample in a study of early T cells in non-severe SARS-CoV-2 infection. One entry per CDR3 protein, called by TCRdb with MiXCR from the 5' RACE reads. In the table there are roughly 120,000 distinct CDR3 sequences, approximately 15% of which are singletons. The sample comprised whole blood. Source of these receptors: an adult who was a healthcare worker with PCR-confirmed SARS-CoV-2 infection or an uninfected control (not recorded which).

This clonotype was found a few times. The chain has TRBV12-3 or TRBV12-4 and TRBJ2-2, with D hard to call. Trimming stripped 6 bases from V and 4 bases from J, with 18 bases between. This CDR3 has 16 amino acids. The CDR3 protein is CASSPYLPPLTGELFF. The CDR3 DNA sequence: TGTGCCAGCAGCCCCTATTTACCACCTCTCACCGGGGAGCTGTTTTTT.

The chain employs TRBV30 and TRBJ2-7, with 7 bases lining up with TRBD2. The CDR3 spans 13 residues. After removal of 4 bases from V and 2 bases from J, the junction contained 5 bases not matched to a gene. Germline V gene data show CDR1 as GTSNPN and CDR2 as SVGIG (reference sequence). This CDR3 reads CAWTSGITYEQYF. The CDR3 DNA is TGTGCCTGGACGAGCGGGATAACCTACGAGCAGTACTTC.

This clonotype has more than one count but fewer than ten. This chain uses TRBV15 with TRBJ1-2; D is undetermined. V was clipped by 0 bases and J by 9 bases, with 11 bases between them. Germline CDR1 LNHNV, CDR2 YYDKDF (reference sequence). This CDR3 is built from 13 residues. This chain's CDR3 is CATSRDRPARYTF. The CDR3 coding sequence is TGTGCCACCAGCAGAGATCGGCCCGCCCGCTACACCTTC.

Here the CDR3 DNA reads TGTGCCAGCATCTCCGGGACAGATACGCAGTATTTT. Translation: CASISGTDTQYF. This chain uses TRBV2 with TRBJ2-3; no clear D gene. The CDR3 covers 12 residues. Germline assignment: CDR1 SNHLY and CDR2 FYNNEI. V lost 7 bases to trimming and J lost 3 bases, with 8 bases between them.

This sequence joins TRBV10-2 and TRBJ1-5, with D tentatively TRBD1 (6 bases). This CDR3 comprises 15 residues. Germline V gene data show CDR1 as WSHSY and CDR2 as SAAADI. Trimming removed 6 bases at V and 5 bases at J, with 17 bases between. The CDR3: CASSSSDRNDQPQHF. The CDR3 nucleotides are TGCGCCAGCAGCTCCTCTGACAGGAATGATCAGCCCCAGCATTTT.

The CDR3: CASSLDRENIQYF. In DNA, the CDR3 is TGTGCCAGCAGCTTAGACCGGGAAAACATTCAGTACTTC. The V and J genes are TRBV7-9 and TRBJ2-4; no clear D. The CDR3 is 13 residues long. Germline V CDR1 and CDR2: SEHNR, FQNEAQ (reference sequence). V lost 1 base to trimming and J lost 5 bases, with 6 bases between them. Variable domain in full (rest from reference TRBV7-9 and TRBJ2-4): DTGVSQNPRHKITKRGQNVTFRCDPISEHNRLYWYRQTLGQGPEFLTYFQNEAQLEKSRLLSDRFSAERPKGSFSTLEIQRTEQGDSAMYLCASSLDRENIQYFGAGTRLSVL.

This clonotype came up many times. The CDR3 sequence: CASSFSGSNTEAFF. The CDR3, as DNA: TGTGCCAGCAGTTTCTCCGGCAGTAACACTGAAGCTTTCTTT. V is TRBV12-3 or TRBV12-4 and J is TRBJ1-1, with no clear D. This CDR3 spans 14 amino acids. Trimming took 3 bases from V and 2 from J, leaving 10 bases between them.

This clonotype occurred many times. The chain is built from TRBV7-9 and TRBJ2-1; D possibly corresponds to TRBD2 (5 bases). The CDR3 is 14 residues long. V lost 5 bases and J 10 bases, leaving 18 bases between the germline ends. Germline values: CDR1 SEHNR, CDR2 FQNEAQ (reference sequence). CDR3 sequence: CASSPLGSTGEQFF. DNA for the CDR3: TGTGCCAGCAGCCCGTTGGGGTCAACGGGGGAGCAGTTCTTC.

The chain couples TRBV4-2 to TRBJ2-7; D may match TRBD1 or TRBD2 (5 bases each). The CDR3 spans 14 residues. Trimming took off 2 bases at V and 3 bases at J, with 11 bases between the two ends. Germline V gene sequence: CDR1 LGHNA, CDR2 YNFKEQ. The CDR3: CASSQPGTDYEQYF. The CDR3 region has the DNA TGTGCCAGCAGCCAACCCGGGACCGACTACGAGCAGTACTTC.

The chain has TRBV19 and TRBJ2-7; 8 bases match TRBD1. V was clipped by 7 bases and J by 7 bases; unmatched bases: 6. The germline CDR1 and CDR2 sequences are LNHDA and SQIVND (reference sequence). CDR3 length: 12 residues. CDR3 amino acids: CASMGTGVEQYF. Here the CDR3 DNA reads TGTGCCAGTATGGGGACAGGTGTTGAGCAGTACTTC.

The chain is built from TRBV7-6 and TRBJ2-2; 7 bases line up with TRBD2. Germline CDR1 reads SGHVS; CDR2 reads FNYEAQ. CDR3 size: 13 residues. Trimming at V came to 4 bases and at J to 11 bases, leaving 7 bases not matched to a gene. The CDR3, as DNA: TGTGCCAGCAGCTGGGGCGGGAGCAGTGAGCTGTTTTTT. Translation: CASSWGGSSELFF.

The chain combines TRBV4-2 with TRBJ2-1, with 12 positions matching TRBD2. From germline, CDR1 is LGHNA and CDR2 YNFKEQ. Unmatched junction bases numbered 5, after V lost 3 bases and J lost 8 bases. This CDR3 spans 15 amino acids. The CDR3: CASSQVLAGGDEQFF. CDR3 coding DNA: TGTGCCAGCAGCCAGGTACTAGCGGGGGGAGATGAGCAGTTCTTC.

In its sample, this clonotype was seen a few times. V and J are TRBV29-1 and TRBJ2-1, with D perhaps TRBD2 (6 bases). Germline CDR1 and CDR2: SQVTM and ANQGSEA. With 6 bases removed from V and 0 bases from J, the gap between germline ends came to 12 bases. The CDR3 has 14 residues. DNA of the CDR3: TGCAGCGTACGGACTACGACCTCCTACAATGAGCAGTTCTTC. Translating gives CSVRTTTSYNEQFF.

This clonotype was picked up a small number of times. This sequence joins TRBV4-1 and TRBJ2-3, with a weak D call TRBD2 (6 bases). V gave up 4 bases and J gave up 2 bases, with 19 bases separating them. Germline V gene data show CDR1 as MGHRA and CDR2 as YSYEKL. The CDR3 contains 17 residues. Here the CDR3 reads CASSPQSSSGLTDTQYF. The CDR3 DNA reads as TGCGCCAGCAGCCCCCAGTCGAGTAGCGGACTCACAGATACGCAGTATTTT.

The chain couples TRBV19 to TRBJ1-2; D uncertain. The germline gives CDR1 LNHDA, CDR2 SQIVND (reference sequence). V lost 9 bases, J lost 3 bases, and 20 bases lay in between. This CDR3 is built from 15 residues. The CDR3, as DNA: TGTGCCAGCAAGCCCCGGCCCCTGGAGGACTATGGCTACACCTTC. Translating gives CASKPRPLEDYGYTF.

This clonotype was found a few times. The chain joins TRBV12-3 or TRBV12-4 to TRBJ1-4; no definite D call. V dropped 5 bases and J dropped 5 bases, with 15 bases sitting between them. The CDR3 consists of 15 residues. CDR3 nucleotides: TGTGCCAGCAGTCTCTCTTGGGTAGGCAATGAAAAACTGTTTTTT. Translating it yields CASSLSWVGNEKLFF.

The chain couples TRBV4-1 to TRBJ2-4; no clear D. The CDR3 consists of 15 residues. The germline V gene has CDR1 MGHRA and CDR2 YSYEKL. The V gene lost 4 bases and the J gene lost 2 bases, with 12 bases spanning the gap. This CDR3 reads CASSPRSVPKNIQYF. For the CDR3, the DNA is TGCGCCAGCAGCCCTCGGAGCGTCCCCAAAAACATTCAGTACTTC.

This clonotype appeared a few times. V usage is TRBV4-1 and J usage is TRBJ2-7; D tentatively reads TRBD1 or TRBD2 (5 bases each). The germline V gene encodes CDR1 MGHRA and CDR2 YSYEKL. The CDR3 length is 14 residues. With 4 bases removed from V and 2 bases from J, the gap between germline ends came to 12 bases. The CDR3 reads CASSPPGPPYEQYF. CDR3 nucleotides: TGCGCCAGCAGCCCCCCGGGACCCCCCTACGAGCAGTACTTC.

The CDR3 spells CASSLGGRGPEQYF. The CDR3 bases are TGTGCCAGCAGCTTAGGGGGCAGGGGGCCCGAGCAGTACTTC. The chain combines TRBV7-8 with TRBJ2-7; TRBD1 matches 8 bases. There are 14 residues in the CDR3. The V and J ends lost 1 base and 6 bases, in that order; junction bases with no gene match: 5. CDR1 SGHVS and CDR2 FQNEAQ come from the germline V gene.

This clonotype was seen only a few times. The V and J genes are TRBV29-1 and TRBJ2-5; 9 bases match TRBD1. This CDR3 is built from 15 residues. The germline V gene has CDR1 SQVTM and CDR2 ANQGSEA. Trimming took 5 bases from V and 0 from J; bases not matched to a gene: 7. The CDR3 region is CSVKPGQGNQETQYF. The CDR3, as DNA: TGCAGCGTTAAACCGGGACAGGGTAACCAAGAGACCCAGTACTTC. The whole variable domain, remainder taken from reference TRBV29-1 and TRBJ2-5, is SAVISQKPSRDICQRGTSLTIQCQVDSQVTMMFWYRQQPGQSLTLIATANQGSEATYESGFVIDKFPISRPNLTFSTLTVSNMSPEDSSIYLCSVKPGQGNQETQYFGPGTRLLVL.

CDR3 DNA: TGTGCCATCACAACCGGCGGGGGGCTCTATGAGCAGTTCTTC. Residues: CAITTGGGLYEQFF. The V gene is TRBV10-3, the J gene TRBJ2-1; 8 positions agree with TRBD2. CDR3 size: 14 residues. The trim removed 7 bases at V and 8 bases at J, leaving 10 bases unmatched. CDR1 is ENHRY, CDR2 SYGVKD, per germline.

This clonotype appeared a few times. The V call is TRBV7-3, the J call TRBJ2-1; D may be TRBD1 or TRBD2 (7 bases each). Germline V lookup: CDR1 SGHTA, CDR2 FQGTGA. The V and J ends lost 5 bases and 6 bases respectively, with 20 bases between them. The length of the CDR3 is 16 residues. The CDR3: CASSRQGGKSGNEQFF. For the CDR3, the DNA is TGTGCCAGCAGCCGACAGGGAGGGAAGAGCGGCAATGAGCAGTTCTTC.

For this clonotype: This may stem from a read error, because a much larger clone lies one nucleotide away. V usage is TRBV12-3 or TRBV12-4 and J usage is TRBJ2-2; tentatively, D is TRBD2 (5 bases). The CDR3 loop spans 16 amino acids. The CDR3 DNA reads TGTACCAGCAGTTTAGAGCGGTTGTCGAACACCGGGGAGCTGTTTTTT. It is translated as CTSSLERLSNTGELFF.

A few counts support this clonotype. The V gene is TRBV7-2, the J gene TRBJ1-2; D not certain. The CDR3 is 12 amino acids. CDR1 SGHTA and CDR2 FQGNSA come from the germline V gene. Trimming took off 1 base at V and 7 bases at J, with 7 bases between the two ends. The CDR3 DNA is TGTGCCAGCAGCTTAGGGGATACTGGCTACACCTTC. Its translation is CASSLGDTGYTF.

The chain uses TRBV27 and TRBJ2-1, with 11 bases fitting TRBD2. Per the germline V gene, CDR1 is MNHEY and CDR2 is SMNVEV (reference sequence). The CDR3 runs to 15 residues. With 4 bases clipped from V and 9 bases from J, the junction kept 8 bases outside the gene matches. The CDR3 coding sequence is TGTGCCAGCAGTTCGGGACTAGCGGCATTCACTGAGCAGTTCTTC. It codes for CASSSGLAAFTEQFF.

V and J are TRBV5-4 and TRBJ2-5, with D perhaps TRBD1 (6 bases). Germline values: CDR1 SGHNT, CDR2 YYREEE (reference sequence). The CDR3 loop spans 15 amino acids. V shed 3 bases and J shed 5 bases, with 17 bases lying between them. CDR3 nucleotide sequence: TGTGCCAGCAGCTCAGGTGGACAGCTCCTTGAGACCCAGTACTTC. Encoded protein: CASSSGGQLLETQYF.

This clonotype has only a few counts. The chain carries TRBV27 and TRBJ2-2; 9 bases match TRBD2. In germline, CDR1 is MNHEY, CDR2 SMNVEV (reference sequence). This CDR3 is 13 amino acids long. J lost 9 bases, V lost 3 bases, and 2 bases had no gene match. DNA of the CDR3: TGTGCCAGCAGTTTTGGACTAGCGAGGGAGCTGTTTTTT. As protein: CASSFGLARELFF.

In DNA form, the CDR3 reads TGTGCCACCAGTCCCGGACAGGGGTTCGGGGAGCTGTTTTTT. As protein: CATSPGQGFGELFF. V gene TRBV24-1 combines with J gene TRBJ2-2; TRBD1 matches at 9 bases. This CDR3 is built from 14 residues. The germline CDR1 and CDR2 sequences are KGHDR and SFDVKD. V dropped 6 bases and J dropped 7; count of bases not matched to a gene: 5.

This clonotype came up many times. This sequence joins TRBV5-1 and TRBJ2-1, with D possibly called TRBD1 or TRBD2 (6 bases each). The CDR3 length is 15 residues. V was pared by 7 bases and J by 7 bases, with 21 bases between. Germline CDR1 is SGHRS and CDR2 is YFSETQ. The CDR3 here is CASGPETGGINEQFF. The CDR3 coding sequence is TGCGCCAGCGGACCCGAGACAGGCGGGATTAATGAGCAGTTCTTC. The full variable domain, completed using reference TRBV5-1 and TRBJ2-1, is KAGVTQTPRYLIKTRGQQVTLSCSPISGHRSVSWYQQTPGQGLQFLFEYFSETQRNKGNFPGRFSGRQFSNSRSEMNVSTLELGDSALYLCASGPETGGINEQFFGPGTRLTVL.